The 24 T cell receptor beta chains presented below share a single source sample, sequenced in a study of T cells after yellow fever vaccination. TCRdb re-called the 5' RACE reads through MiXCR, storing one row per CDR3 protein. The repertoire consists of 310,000 or so distinct CDR3 sequences, with less than 4.5% occurring once and the leading ten covering 23%. The input for sequencing was PBMCs, taken on the day of the yellow fever booster vaccination. These receptors were obtained from a man aged 18 to 35 who received the YFV17D yellow fever vaccine.

This clonotype turned up a few times. The chain combines TRBV20-1 with TRBJ2-2; D gene uncertain. Trimming stripped 3 bases from V and 7 bases from J, with 12 bases between. Germline-derived CDR1 and CDR2 are DFQATT and SNEGSKA (reference sequence). This CDR3 has 13 residues. CDR3 bases: TGCAGTGCTAGCCACTCTGAAGGCGGGGAGCTGTTTTTT. Translating gives CSASHSEGGELFF.

Many counts were recorded for this clonotype. The V call is TRBV7-3, the J call TRBJ2-3; 10 bases line up with TRBD2. V shed 5 bases and J 1 base; nucleotides not matched to a gene: 3. Germline-derived CDR1 and CDR2 are SGHTA and FQGTGA. The CDR3 is 15 amino acids. CDR3 protein: CASSRGLAGTDTQYF. In DNA form, the CDR3 reads TGTGCCAGCAGCCGTGGACTAGCGGGCACAGATACGCAGTATTTT.

This clonotype was counted ten times or more. The rearrangement links TRBV7-3 to TRBJ2-3, with 8 bases lining up with TRBD1. With V trimmed by 6 bases and J by 2 bases, 7 bases remained unmatched. Germline V gene data show CDR1 as SGHTA and CDR2 as FQGTGA. The CDR3 covers 15 residues. This CDR3 is CASRRSTGDTDTQYF. The CDR3 nucleotides read TGTGCCAGCAGACGATCGACAGGGGACACAGATACGCAGTATTTT.

The chain links TRBV7-2 to TRBJ1-5, with unresolved D. The germline gives CDR1 SGHTA, CDR2 FQGNSA. The length of the CDR3 is 13 residues. Trimming stripped 5 bases from V and 7 bases from J, with 12 bases between. The CDR3 bases are TGTGCCAGCAGCCCAAACGAATTCCAGCCCCAGCATTTT. Residues: CASSPNEFQPQHF.

V and J are TRBV11-2 and TRBJ2-5; 12 bases align to TRBD2. CDR3 length: 18 amino acids. Germline CDR1 reads SGHAT; CDR2 reads FQNNGV. Trimming cost V 5 bases and J 5 bases; bases outside gene matches: 15. CDR3 DNA sequence: TGTGCCAGCAGCCAACAAAGCCCTCTAGCGGGGGGGATCGAGACCCAGTACTTC. Translating gives CASSQQSPLAGGIETQYF.

The chain combines TRBV12-3 or TRBV12-4 with TRBJ2-1; D is uncertain. CDR3 length: 14 residues. Between the trimmed V and J ends, which lost 6 bases and 3 bases, there was a span of 12 bases. Written as DNA, the CDR3 is TGTGCCAGCAGGACCCGCGACGGCTACAATGAGCAGTTCTTC. Encoded protein: CASRTRDGYNEQFF.

In this sample, this clonotype turned up a few times. The chain carries TRBV19 and TRBJ1-1; 7 positions match TRBD1. The CDR3 totals 16 residues. Germline assignment: CDR1 LNHDA and CDR2 SQIVND (reference sequence). J was trimmed by 1 base and V by 1 base; bases with no gene match: 6. In DNA, the CDR3 is TGTGCCAGTAGTATAGGCGCGGGACAGAAGAACACTGAAGCTTTCTTT. Protein: CASSIGAGQKNTEAFF.

In DNA form, the CDR3 reads TGTGCCAGCAGCCAAGACCCGTTTGGAAAACTGTTTTTT. This sequence encodes CASSQDPFGKLFF. This sequence joins TRBV3-1 and TRBJ1-4; D gene uncertain. The V gene's germline CDR1 is LGHDT and CDR2 YNNKEL (reference sequence). The CDR3 has 13 amino acids. V was cut by 0 bases and J by 10 bases, with 9 bases left in between.

This clonotype has ten or more counts. The chain recombines TRBV5-1 with TRBJ2-1; D gene uncertain. The CDR3 spans 12 residues. V was shortened by 7 bases and J by 7 bases, with 12 bases between the two germline ends. In germline, CDR1 is SGHRS, CDR2 YFSETQ. The CDR3 region is CASAPGNNEQFF. CDR3 sequence (DNA): TGCGCCAGCGCCCCTGGCAATAATGAGCAGTTCTTC.

This clonotype was picked up many times. The chain links TRBV3-1 to TRBJ1-5; D not certain. This CDR3 has 15 residues. Between the trimmed V and J ends, which lost 1 base and 3 bases, there was a span of 10 bases. CDR1 and CDR2 (germline): LGHDT, YNNKEL (reference sequence). The CDR3 region has the DNA TGTGCCAGCAGCCAAGGAGTACAGCCCAATCAGCCCCAGCATTTT. As protein: CASSQGVQPNQPQHF. Combining the CDR3 with reference TRBV3-1 and TRBJ1-5 gives the whole variable domain DTAVSQTPKYLVTQMGNDKSIKCEQNLGHDTMYWYKQDSKKFLKIMFSYNNKELIINETVPNRFSPKSPDKAHLNLHINSLELGDSAVYFCASSQGVQPNQPQHFGDGTRLSIL.

This clonotype was detected ten times or more. This chain uses TRBV18 with TRBJ2-3; D may correspond to TRBD1 or TRBD2 (5 bases each). The V and J ends lost 8 bases and 6 bases respectively, with 18 bases between them. In germline, CDR1 is KGHSH, CDR2 LQKENI. This CDR3 is 14 amino acids long. CDR3 protein: CASRDGPGYDTQYF. The CDR3 region has the DNA TGTGCCAGCCGGGACGGCCCCGGTTACGATACGCAGTATTTT.

V gene TRBV14 combines with J gene TRBJ2-2, with D unclear. V was pared by 4 bases and J by 10 bases, with 7 bases between. The CDR3 loop spans 11 amino acids. Germline CDR1 reads SGHDN; CDR2 reads FVKESK. CDR3: CASSLSVELFF. As DNA, the CDR3 is TGTGCCAGCAGCCTTTCGGTGGAGCTGTTTTTT.

The sample holds many counts of this clonotype. The chain uses TRBV4-3 and TRBJ2-5; 7 bases agree with TRBD1. Trimming took 1 base from V and 4 from J; bases not matched to a gene: 9. Germline V gene data show CDR1 as LGHNA and CDR2 as YSLEER. The CDR3 consists of 16 residues. CDR3 nucleotide sequence: TGCGCCAGCAGCCAAGCGGAAGGGGGCTGGGTAGAGACCCAGTACTTC. Translated, it gives CASSQAEGGWVETQYF.

This clonotype showed up many times. The rearrangement uses TRBV7-2 and TRBJ2-7; TRBD2 matches 7 bases. The J segment lost 3 bases and the V segment lost 5 bases, leaving 4 bases of the junction unmatched. There are 13 residues in the CDR3. Germline CDR1 reads SGHTA; CDR2 reads FQGNSA. CDR3 in DNA: TGTGCCAGCAGCCTAGGACTAGACTACGAGCAGTACGTC. It translates to CASSLGLDYEQYV.

At least ten counts were recorded for this clonotype. The rearrangement joins TRBV9 to TRBJ2-1; no definite D call. Germline CDR1 reads SGDLS; CDR2 reads YYNGEE. This CDR3 is built from 15 residues. Trimming pared 1 base from V and 1 base from J, leaving 9 bases between. CDR3 sequence reads: CASSVMASSYNEQFF. The CDR3 DNA reads as TGTGCCAGCAGCGTAATGGCGTCTTCCTACAATGAGCAGTTCTTC.

This clonotype was counted a few times. The chain combines TRBV7-3 with TRBJ2-1; a possible D gene is TRBD2 (5 bases). This CDR3 has 13 residues. CDR1 is SGHTA and CDR2 is FQGTGA in the germline V gene. V shed 5 bases and J shed 5 bases, with 10 bases lying between them. CDR3 bases: TGTGCCAGCAGCCCCAGCGGAAACAATGAGCAGTTCTTC. It specifies CASSPSGNNEQFF.

The table lists this clonotype with many counts. J is TRBJ2-5 and V is TRBV20-1, with TRBD2 as a possible D gene (7 bases). V gave up 6 bases and J gave up 5 bases, with 16 bases separating them. Germline loops: CDR1 DFQATT, CDR2 SNEGSKA (reference sequence). The CDR3 covers 13 residues. The CDR3 loop reads CSAGRGARETQYF. DNA for the CDR3: TGCAGTGCCGGACGGGGGGCGCGGGAGACCCAGTACTTC.

This clonotype was detected many times. The V gene is TRBV29-1, the J gene TRBJ2-2; no definite D call. The CDR3 is 13 amino acids. Germline-derived CDR1 and CDR2 are SQVTM and ANQGSEA. V was pared by 3 bases and J by 2 bases, with 7 bases between. CDR3 loop: CSVESPNTGELFF. The CDR3 DNA reads TGCAGCGTTGAGTCCCCAAACACCGGGGAGCTGTTTTTT.

This clonotype was seen only a few times. This rearrangement joins TRBV7-9 to TRBJ2-3; the D gene is possibly TRBD2 (5 bases). V lost 4 bases and J 0 bases, leaving 14 bases between the germline ends. CDR3 size: 16 residues. Germline CDR1 is SEHNR and CDR2 is FQNEAQ (reference sequence). The CDR3 region has the DNA TGTGCCAGCAGCTCCACACGGGATTCTAGCACAGATACGCAGTATTTT. Its translation: CASSSTRDSSTDTQYF.

The chain recombines TRBV3-1 with TRBJ1-4; a possible D gene is TRBD1 (5 bases). CDR3 size: 17 residues. The V gene lost 1 base and the J gene lost 8 bases, with 20 bases spanning the gap. Germline V gene data show CDR1 as LGHDT and CDR2 as YNNKEL (reference sequence). The CDR3 nucleotides are TGTGCCAGCAGCCAAGTTCTGGATCGGGGGGGACGAGAAAAACTGTTTTTT. Translation gives CASSQVLDRGGREKLFF.

This clonotype was observed many times. This chain's CDR3 is CASLGAYEQYF. DNA for the CDR3: TGTGCCAGCTTAGGGGCTTACGAGCAGTACTTC. This chain connects TRBV25-1 to TRBJ2-7; weak D call: TRBD1 (5 bases). The length of the CDR3 is 11 residues. Germline lookup yields CDR1 MGHDK and CDR2 SYGVNS. The V end was cut by 8 bases, the J end by 4 bases, with 9 bases between.

In this sample, this clonotype turned up a few times. The chain recombines TRBV9 with TRBJ2-5; 11 bases align to TRBD2. The CDR3 spans 14 residues. J was trimmed by 3 bases and V by 3 bases; bases with no gene match: 1. Per the germline V gene, CDR1 is SGDLS and CDR2 is YYNGEE. The CDR3 protein is CASSASGGKETQYF. The CDR3 DNA reads as TGTGCCAGCAGCGCTAGCGGGGGGAAAGAGACCCAGTACTTC.

This clonotype was picked up many times. The chain recombines TRBV4-3 with TRBJ1-1, with 7 bases aligning to TRBD1. Germline-derived CDR1 and CDR2 are LGHNA and YSLEER. The CDR3 extends over 17 amino acids. After removal of 4 bases from V and 2 bases from J, the junction contained 13 bases not matched to a gene. CDR3 in amino acids: CASSRSRDSGYNTEAFF. The CDR3 nucleotides read TGCGCCAGCAGCCGAAGCCGGGACAGCGGATACAACACTGAAGCTTTCTTT.

This clonotype was seen a handful of times. J is TRBJ1-6 and V is TRBV5-1; 8 nucleotides align to TRBD1. The CDR3 sequence is 20 residues long. The germline CDR1 and CDR2 sequences are SGHRS and YFSETQ. Trimming cost V 4 bases and J 5 bases; bases outside gene matches: 20. CDR3 nucleotide sequence: TGCGCCAGCAGCGTCACGACCCGTGGCAGGGGGCGGTTAGATAATTCACCCCTCCACTTT. This sequence encodes CASSVTTRGRGRLDNSPLHF.